The sequence of this T cell receptor beta chain was determined in a study of cytomegalovirus exposure and HLA in healthy donors (dated by TCRdb to about 2017). The study in broad terms: An earlier analysis of some 500 of the donors reported approximately 290 Gb of sequence data and around 120 million unique TCR beta sequences from about 180 million T cells. Roughly 300 gigabases of sequencing data and 70 million to 85 million unique TCR sequences were included in an early release covering about 700 HLA-typed donors. Of the 350 to 450 genotyped donors, 65% to 90% were placed in the genetic ancestry cluster associated with self-reported Caucasian donors. The study aimed to test whether cataloging public T cell receptors could reveal signatures of past pathogen exposure. The study used immunosequencing to profile the T cell repertoires of several hundred subjects and linked those repertoires to cytomegalovirus serostatus. Besides the first cohort of about 730 subjects, a separate validation cohort made up of some 110 different subjects was used. The study combined high-throughput TCR immunosequencing, statistical association of individual TCRs with disease status, and machine learning to predict cytomegalovirus infection status. In a later analysis, previously published TCR beta repertoires from 600 to 850 donors were re-analyzed and high-resolution HLA genotyping was added so that TCR occurrence patterns could be studied. The later analysis used no new phenotypic data to find candidate immune exposures, relying instead on TCR beta sequences and their occurrence across donors. An earlier analysis of 587 of the donors used high-throughput TCR beta sequencing to judge whether each TCR beta V gene segment behaved as functional or pseudogenic. Alongside the repertoire data, information on donor age, sex, ethnicity and CMV serostatus was compiled. A later genetic analysis used genome-wide SNP genotypes for about 55% of the 666 donors, treating that subset as a discovery cohort. Every discovery cohort repertoire had been produced on one sequencing platform. Both class I and class II loci were covered by HLA typing, at four-digit resolution. Typing coverage differed by locus: A, B, C, DRB1 and DQB1 were typed in about 620-640 donors, DQA1 in about 560, DPA1 in some 570, and DPB1 in 472. Four to six DR-DQ haplotypes were handled as single units for association and clustering because linkage in the cohort was strong. On average, 235,054 unique TCR beta nucleotide sequences were sequenced per donor among about 400 genotyped donors of the cohort, with roughly 18% of those sequences being non-productive.

Library method: the immunoSEQ multiplex PCR assay. The multiplex PCR relied on a mix of 60 forward primers for TCR Vbeta segments and 13 reverse primers for TCR Jbeta segments. The CDR3 region of rearranged TCR beta genes was amplified from genomic DNA with a multiplex PCR assay. The Illumina HiSeq System was used to sequence the amplified TCR beta libraries as 87-base-pair reads. In the authors' own workflow: In a later analysis, tens of millions of unique TCR beta chains were counted across the 650 to 750 repertoires, and roughly 9.9 million of these chains were shared by at least two donors. Raw reads were error-corrected and collapsed into unique sequences with a nearest-neighbor algorithm that merged closely related sequences to remove PCR and sequencing errors. Alignment of CDR3 sequences to IMGT reference sequences was used to assign V, D and J gene segments. For a sequence to be retained, a match of at least six nucleotides to both a V gene segment and a J gene segment was required. Rearrangements were classified as productive when the CDR3 lacked stop codons and remained in frame with V and J, and all other rearrangements were classified as non-productive. CDR3 was defined by IMGT convention, running from the second conserved V-encoded cysteine to the conserved J-encoded phenylalanine. Sequences without an unambiguous match to a single V gene segment were excluded from the earlier analysis of 587 of the donors. In an earlier analysis of approximately 590 of the donors, V segments were called functional above 56.7% productive rearrangements and were called segregating when the between-donor standard deviation exceeded 5%. A statistical classification framework was built to diagnose cytomegalovirus status from the catalog of TCR beta chain sequences. A later analysis assigned V and J genes by comparing TCR nucleotide sequences with IMGT/GENE-DB human TR gene sequences. The TCRdist pipeline was used in a later analysis to assign CDR3 sequences and most-parsimonious VDJ recombination scenarios. In a later analysis, each TCR beta chain was defined by its CDR3 amino acid sequence together with its V-gene family, and reads lacking a unique V-gene family were excluded. To address suspected cross-contamination and a sequencing artifact, a later analysis removed 592 highly shared, low-generation-probability nucleotide sequences. In a later analysis, a clonal expansion index for each public chain was calculated from normalized within-repertoire ranks of inferred template counts. In a later analysis, generation probabilities were computed with a VDJ recombination model fitted to out-of-frame rearrangements, and the resulting probabilities were checked against IGoR. Hypergeometric tests were used in a later analysis to score TCR-TCR, TCR-HLA and TCR-CMV co-occurrence, with a repertoire-size bias correction applied to the TCR pairs. To estimate false discovery rates, a later analysis permuted the HLA or CMV assignments 20 times. In a later analysis, co-occurring TCRs were grouped using DBSCAN, and TCRdist sequence similarity was added for clustering within HLA-allele-positive subsets. Repertoires with fewer than 30,000 or more than 120,000 public chains, plus five repertoires with anomalous nucleotide sharing, were excluded from co-occurrence clustering. TCRdb re-hosts the immuneACCESS table, in-frame sequences only. Its copies lack some clones; in the studies checked, an unresolved V gene accounts for under half of them, and the cause for the rest is not known. V, J and clone size reflect that table, while D and trimming were determined from the DNA. Present in this sample are some 150,000 clones, around 77% of which were seen just once. The ten largest clonotypes hold about 3.8% of the sample.

Overall study results and their limits: In both the original and validation cohorts, the classifier was reported to diagnose cytomegalovirus status with high specificity and sensitivity. The authors suggested that the approach could potentially be generalized to other disease states and immunological phenotypes. Correlated functional status among segregating V segments might be attributable to linkage disequilibrium, but an unknown experimental factor could not be ruled out. The only immune exposure information available for the cohort was CMV serostatus. Across donors, most TCR sequences were observed very rarely, whereas some public TCRs were present in many individuals. A total of about 150 TCR beta chains were listed by the study as associated with cytomegalovirus. Several of the top co-occurrence clusters appeared to be linked to parvovirus B19, influenza, CMV and Epstein-Barr virus, according to a later analysis. According to a later analysis, most CMV-associated TCR beta chains appeared to be HLA-restricted, and the HLA associations seemed to be driven largely by CMV exposure. Because the 87-base-pair reads could not distinguish some IMGT-functional V segments, including TRBV6-2 and TRBV6-3, those segments were excluded. Only TCR beta chains were sequenced in this cohort, and the absence of alpha or paired-chain data limited detectable features. Assigning TCR associations to individual alleles was difficult when HLA alleles, especially DR and DQ, strongly co-occurred. Because some donors lacked HLA typing at each locus, the association tests relied only on the typed subset. In a later analysis, HLA-associated TCR beta chains were found to be more clonally expanded and to have lower generation probabilities than equally common non-associated chains. A further reported finding was that TCR beta sequences accurately predicted the HLA-A and HLA-B alleles for most subjects in the first cohort. A cluster of highly shared sequence variants was judged likely to be a technical artifact of the sequencing pipeline. A later analysis associated 16,951 TCR beta sequences with specific HLA alleles at a false discovery rate of 0.05. A later analysis found that TCR association rates varied across HLA loci, with DRB1 alleles showing the most associated TCRs and HLA-C alleles the fewest. According to a later genetic analysis, donors in an Asian-associated ancestry cluster had fewer N-insertions in productive TCRs than the approximately 700-donor mean. Broadly in line with IMGT annotations, most TCR beta V segments showed up in productive rearrangements about 87% or about 30% of the time in an earlier analysis of 587 of the donors. A few of the identified cytomegalovirus-associated TCR beta chains were confirmed in vitro to be specific for cytomegalovirus antigens. Roughly uniform sequencing depth across donors was assumed in presence/absence analyses, although this assumption may not hold. Because counts were too low, about 17 rarely observed V segments, including chromosome 9 orphons, were excluded from the earlier analysis of 587 of the donors. V-gene and J-gene trimming of TCR beta chains was associated with a missense DCLRE1C variant in a later genetic analysis, and the association was replicated in an independent cohort.

Concerning this clone itself: Its antigen is not yet known. Base qualities are missing; no much larger clone stands one base away.

In total, just over 650 healthy bone marrow donors made up the cohort. At the time of sampling, all cohort members were nominally healthy, though unrecorded immune exposures were likely present. The donor tested CMV seropositive, placing the donor among the 289 seropositive members of the cohort. Each donor provided a peripheral blood sample, and peripheral blood mononuclear cells were used for TCR beta sequencing. The Qiagen DNeasy Blood Extraction Kit was used to extract genomic DNA from the blood cell samples. The CDR3 starts with the cysteine, ends with the phenylalanine, and has 15 residues. The retained sequence is limited to the CDR3, 45 bases, with the frame set at the first base. The germline V gene gives CDR1 as MRHNA and CDR2 as SNTAGT. V and J are trimmed by 4 bases and 9 bases, and the gene matches miss 9 bases of the junction.

The TCR sequence derives from a man aged 25 to 45 in good health and CMV-seropositive. The receptor chain draws on TRBV6-4 and TRBJ2-1; TRBD2 fits 10 bases in the junction. What was sequenced was PBMCs. The nucleotide sequence reads TGTGCCAGCAGTGTTGTCGGGAGCGGGGGGGCTGAGCAGTTCTTC. Its protein is CASSVVGSGGAEQFF.